The T cell receptor beta chain described here comes from a study of T cells in women clearing cervical HPV infection. Study in general: Control women cleared a single incident HPV16 infection within 12 months. Case blood was drawn a median approximately 150 days after lesion detection.

Turning to this clone: Its antigen is unknown. The CDR3 end is not reached by the read, which stops 3 residues before it; the germline J gene fills it in.

General study findings and limits: CIN3+ cases had significantly higher TCR richness than controls; evenness did not differ.

CDR3 length: 14 residues. Germline loops: CDR1 SGHNT, CDR2 YYREEE (reference sequence). The germline V and J ends were trimmed by 6 bases and 3 bases, with 16 bases remaining between them. Method: immunoSEQ multiplex PCR; TCRdb's copy keeps in-frame clones and lacks some. The sample's table shows 20,000 to 25,000 clones. HPV was found by MY09/MY11 PCR and dot-blot genotyping. This sequence joins TRBV5-4 and TRBJ2-7, with D possibly being TRBD1 (5 bases). Sequenced: blood buffy coat. The source is a woman aged 18-70 years with a cervical HPV16 infection that either progressed to CIN3+ or cleared (not recorded which). Partial CDR3 DNA: TGTGCCAGCACACAGGACCCGGCACTCTACGAG. Translation: CASTQDPALYE. In full, the CDR3 reads CASTQDPALYEQYF.